This T cell receptor (beta chain) was identified during a study of T-cell reconstitution after alpha-beta-depleted transplantation in children. The CDR3 consists of 15 residues. V was shortened by 6 bases and J by 8 bases, with 22 bases between the two germline ends. About this clonotype: Antigen specificity is unknown.

Findings of the study overall: Some patients owed their high day-60 TCRbeta diversity to surviving recipient T cells and thymic progenitors. Counts and diversity of T cells one year after transplant came mostly from newly produced T cells.

Unique molecular identifiers were incorporated when the TCRbeta library was constructed. TCRdb reprocessed the PCR reads with MiXCR, giving one entry per CDR3 protein. Of about 74,000 distinct CDR3 sequences listed, 13% to 15% are singletons. The specimen comprised PBMCs, mostly from graft donor cells, sampled 180 days after TCRalphabeta/CD19-depleted stem cell transplant. V is TRBV12-3 or TRBV12-4 and J is TRBJ1-2, with a possible D match to TRBD1 (6 bases). This receptor was obtained from a male patient aged 2 to 10 who had a stem cell transplant for acute lymphoblastic leukemia, so the T cells may come from the graft donor. CDR3 residues: CASSFFDRPWGGYTF. The CDR3 coding sequence is TGTGCCAGCAGCTTTTTTGACAGGCCATGGGGGGGCTACACCTTC.